A selection of T cell receptor beta chains follows, all from one sample in a study of blood T cell repertoires in COVID-19. Assay: immunoSEQ multiplex PCR; the TCRdb copy retains only in-frame clones and omits some. The data show around 240,000 clones, 80% to 90% seen once. Sequencing input: PBMCs or T cells enriched from blood (not recorded which). Receptors originate from a woman in her fifties or sixties who had recovered from COVID-19. CDR3s include the opening cysteine and the closing phenylalanine or tryptophan. The D gene is left open where the match is weak. Rows may omit the clone size; those that give it use once, few, many or a size class.

D	V	J	size	CDR3	DNA
TRBD2	TRBV28	TRBJ2-6	-	CATLPRGGGANVLTF	TGTGCCACACTCCCTCGGGGGGGTGGGGCCAACGTCCTGACTTTC
-	TRBV9	TRBJ2-1	-	CASSAGTSEQFF	TGTGCCAGCAGCGCCGGGACTTCTGAGCAGTTCTTC
-	TRBV19	TRBJ1-5	-	CASSIDRSQGLQPQHF	TGTGCCAGTAGTATAGATCGGAGTCAGGGCTTGCAGCCCCAGCATTTT
-	TRBV19	TRBJ2-1	once	CASSIFGEDYNEQFF	TGTGCCAGTAGTATATTCGGCGAGGATTACAATGAGCAGTTCTTC
-	TRBV9	TRBJ1-2	-	CASSEGVGVYYGYTF	TGTGCCAGCAGCGAGGGGGTAGGGGTGTACTATGGCTACACCTTC
-	TRBV2	TRBJ1-5	-	CASSEAGGGVQPQHF	TGTGCCAGCAGTGAAGCGGGAGGGGGTGTTCAGCCCCAGCATTTT
TRBD1	TRBV11-2	TRBJ1-2	-	CASKGGGDYGYTF	TGTGCCAGCAAAGGGGGCGGTGACTATGGCTACACCTTC
TRBD2	TRBV5-1	TRBJ2-7	-	CASSFIAGGPFSYEQYF	TGCGCCAGCAGCTTCATAGCGGGAGGGCCATTCTCCTACGAGCAGTACTTC
-	TRBV2	TRBJ1-1	-	CASSDFEGDIAFF	TGTGCCAGCAGTGATTTCGAAGGGGACATAGCTTTCTTT
TRBD2	TRBV28	TRBJ2-3	-	CASSFARGGRGGDTQYF	TGTGCCAGCAGTTTCGCCCGTGGGGGGAGGGGAGGGGATACGCAGTATTTT
-	TRBV6-6	TRBJ2-7	-	CASSYNRDPYEQYF	TGTGCCAGCAGTTATAACAGGGACCCCTACGAGCAGTACTTC
-	TRBV19	TRBJ2-1	-	CASSIAPHRGGFVNEQFF	TGTGCCAGTAGTATAGCCCCCCACAGGGGGGGATTTGTCAATGAGCAGTTCTTC
TRBD1	TRBV12-5	TRBJ2-5	once	CASGLGGTGKETQYF	TGTGCTAGTGGTTTGGGCGGGACAGGGAAAGAGACCCAGTACTTC
-	TRBV7-2	TRBJ2-5	-	CASSLLSGQETQYF	TGTGCCAGCAGCTTACTTTCCGGGCAAGAGACCCAGTACTTC
TRBD2	TRBV20-1	TRBJ2-3	once	CSASRPAGARTDTQYF	TGCAGTGCTAGTCGACCAGCGGGAGCTAGGACAGATACGCAGTATTTT
TRBD2	TRBV27	TRBJ2-7	-	CASRSGLALSEQYF	TGTGCCAGCAGATCGGGACTAGCGTTATCCGAGCAGTACTTC
TRBD1	TRBV6-5	TRBJ2-7	-	CASRAGTGMYEQYF	TGTGCCAGCAGGGCCGGGACAGGGATGTACGAGCAGTACTTC
-	TRBV7-9	TRBJ1-4	-	CASSLARPQMNEKLFF	TGTGCCAGCAGCTTAGCGCGGCCCCAGATGAATGAAAAACTGTTTTTT
-	TRBV5-1	TRBJ2-5	once	CASSLGTLQETQYF	TGCGCCAGCAGCCTAGGGACTTTGCAAGAGACCCAGTACTTC
-	TRBV11-3	TRBJ2-2	-	CASSPSVDTGELFF	TGTGCCAGCAGCCCTAGTGTGGACACCGGGGAGCTGTTTTTT
TRBD1	TRBV19	TRBJ2-1	-	CASSKTGLSSYNEQFF	TGTGCCAGTAGTAAGACAGGGTTGAGCTCCTACAATGAGCAGTTCTTC
-	TRBV21-1	TRBJ2-1	-	CASSNLKRESSYNEQFF	TGTGCCAGCAGTAATCTCAAGCGGGAGAGCTCCTACAATGAGCAGTTCTTC
-	TRBV5-6	TRBJ2-1	-	CASSLATNEQFF	TGTGCCAGCAGCTTGGCTACCAATGAGCAGTTCTTC
-	TRBV6-5	TRBJ1-3	-	CASSYRQGYSGNTIYF	TGTGCCAGCAGTTACCGCCAGGGTTACTCTGGAAACACCATATATTTT
TRBD2	TRBV2	TRBJ2-5	-	CASNQLREGPKTQYF	TGTGCCAGCAACCAGCTGCGGGAGGGCCCGAAGACCCAGTACTTC
-	TRBV27	TRBJ1-4	-	CASSWDGGKWEKLFF	TGTGCCAGCAGTTGGGACGGGGGGAAATGGGAAAAACTGTTTTTT
-	TRBV2	TRBJ1-3	-	CASSKTGYGNTIYF	TGTGCCAGCAGTAAGACAGGTTACGGAAACACCATATATTTT
TRBD1	TRBV7-2	TRBJ1-1	-	CASSLGQGALGTEAFF	TGTGCCAGCAGCTTGGGACAGGGGGCGTTGGGGACTGAAGCTTTCTTT
TRBD1	TRBV7-2	TRBJ2-7	-	CASSPDRVLNEQYF	TGTGCCAGCAGCCCTGACAGGGTTCTGAACGAGCAGTACTTC
TRBD1	TRBV10-3	TRBJ2-6	-	CAISGRGRSGANVLTF	TGTGCCATCAGTGGCAGGGGGCGATCTGGGGCCAACGTCCTGACTTTC
-	TRBV5-4	TRBJ2-3	-	CASSLLQGSTDTQYF	TGTGCCAGCAGCTTGTTACAGGGTAGCACAGATACGCAGTATTTT
-	TRBV4-2	TRBJ2-1	-	CASSQGQADSYNEQFF	TGTGCCAGCAGCCAAGGGCAAGCGGACTCTTACAATGAGCAGTTCTTC
TRBD1	TRBV19	TRBJ1-4	few	CASSIAQGYEKLFF	TGTGCCAGTAGTATAGCACAGGGGTACGAAAAACTGTTTTTT
TRBD1	TRBV2	TRBJ1-1	-	CASRRQGGDTEAFF	TGTGCCAGCAGACGACAGGGGGGCGACACTGAAGCTTTCTTT
TRBD2	TRBV27	TRBJ2-1	-	CASSLSSGGYNEQFF	TGTGCCAGCAGTTTATCTAGCGGGGGGTACAATGAGCAGTTCTTC
TRBD1	TRBV19	TRBJ2-1	-	CASSIRRDRIILSYNEQFF	TGTGCCAGTAGTATCCGCCGGGACAGAATTATCCTATCCTACAATGAGCAGTTCTTC
-	TRBV4-1	TRBJ1-4	-	CASSQDWELNEKLFF	TGCGCCAGCAGCCAAGATTGGGAGTTGAATGAAAAACTGTTTTTT
-	TRBV5-1	TRBJ2-5	once	CASSLGSRGETQYF	TGCGCCAGCAGCTTGGGGTCCCGCGGGGAGACCCAGTACTTC
TRBD2	TRBV7-9	TRBJ2-1	-	CASSLSSGSTQQFF	TGTGCCAGCAGCTTATCGAGCGGGAGTACTCAGCAGTTCTTC
TRBD1	TRBV10-2	TRBJ1-6	once	CASSLQGNDNSPLHF	TGCGCCAGCAGCTTACAGGGGAACGATAATTCACCCCTCCACTTT
-	TRBV7-9	TRBJ2-7	-	CASTRVQVSYEQYF	TGTGCCAGCACCAGGGTGCAGGTATCCTACGAGCAGTACTTC
TRBD2	TRBV7-2	TRBJ2-2	-	CASSPSGRATGELFF	TGTGCCAGCAGCCCTAGCGGGAGGGCCACCGGGGAGCTGTTTTTT
TRBD2	TRBV28	TRBJ2-4	-	CASSLGLAGVYTLAKNIQYF	TGTGCCAGCAGTTTAGGTCTAGCGGGCGTGTATACTCTAGCCAAAAACATTCAGTACTTC
-	TRBV19	TRBJ1-5	-	CASSTGGGIGNQPQHF	TGTGCCAGTAGTACTGGGGGGGGTATTGGCAATCAGCCCCAGCATTTT
-	TRBV19	TRBJ2-2	few	CASRNTGRAGELFF	TGTGCCAGTAGGAATACAGGGAGGGCCGGGGAGCTGTTTTTT
TRBD2	TRBV27	TRBJ2-1	-	CASSRPPGGTNEQFF	TGTGCCAGCAGTCGGCCTCCGGGAGGGACCAATGAGCAGTTCTTC
TRBD2	TRBV5-1	TRBJ2-5	-	CASSLAVVAGGQETQYF	TGCGCCAGCAGCTTGGCAGTGGTAGCGGGAGGGCAAGAGACCCAGTACTTC
TRBD2	TRBV7-8	TRBJ2-3	-	CASSLALGGGTDTQYF	TGTGCCAGCAGCTTAGCACTCGGGGGGGGGACAGATACGCAGTATTTT
-	TRBV2	TRBJ2-7	-	CASHILGRGAYEQYF	TGTGCCAGCCATATTTTGGGCAGGGGCGCCTACGAGCAGTACTTC
TRBD2	TRBV12-3/TRBV12-4	TRBJ2-3	-	CASRRLATDTQYF	TGTGCCAGCAGGCGACTAGCTACAGATACGCAGTATTTT
-	TRBV21-1	TRBJ2-1	few	CASSKRQTSGPSAYNEQFF	TGTGCCAGCAGCAAACGACAAACTAGCGGGCCAAGCGCCTACAATGAGCAGTTCTTC
TRBD2	TRBV7-8	TRBJ2-3	-	CASAWASGTDTQYF	TGTGCCAGCGCCTGGGCTAGCGGGACGGATACGCAGTATTTT
-	TRBV5-1	TRBJ1-3	-	CASSVSGTTSGNTIYF	TGCGCCAGCAGCGTATCCGGGACAACCTCTGGAAACACCATATATTTT
TRBD1	TRBV10-3	TRBJ2-2	-	CAISESGGPGELFF	TGTGCCATCAGTGAGTCAGGGGGCCCGGGGGAGCTGTTTTTT
TRBD1	TRBV6-6	TRBJ2-1	-	CASNRGDEQFF	TGTGCCAGCAACAGGGGAGATGAGCAGTTCTTC
TRBD1	TRBV28	TRBJ1-5	-	CASSLGQGGNQPQHF	TGTGCCAGCAGTCTGGGACAGGGAGGCAATCAGCCCCAGCATTTT
-	TRBV7-2	TRBJ1-5	-	CASSPRQGNQPQHF	TGTGCCAGCAGCCCCCGACAGGGCAATCAGCCCCAGCATTTT